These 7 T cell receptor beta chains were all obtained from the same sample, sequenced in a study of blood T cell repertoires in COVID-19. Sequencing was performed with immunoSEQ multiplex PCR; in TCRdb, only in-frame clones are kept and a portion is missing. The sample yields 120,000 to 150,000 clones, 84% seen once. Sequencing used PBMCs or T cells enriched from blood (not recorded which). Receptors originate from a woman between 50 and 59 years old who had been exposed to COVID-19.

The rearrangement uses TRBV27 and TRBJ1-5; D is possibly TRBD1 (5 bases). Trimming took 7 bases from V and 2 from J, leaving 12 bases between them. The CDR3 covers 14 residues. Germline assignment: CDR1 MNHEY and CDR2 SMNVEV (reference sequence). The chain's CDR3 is CASKTGSGNQPQHF. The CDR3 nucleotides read TGTGCCAGCAAAACAGGTTCTGGCAATCAGCCCCAGCATTTT.

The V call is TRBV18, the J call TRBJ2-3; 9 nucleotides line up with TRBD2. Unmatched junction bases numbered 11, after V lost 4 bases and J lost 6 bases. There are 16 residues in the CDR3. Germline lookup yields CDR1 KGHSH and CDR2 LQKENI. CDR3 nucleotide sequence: TGTGCCAGCTCACGCCTGACTAGCGGTGGAGGGGATACGCAGTATTTT. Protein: CASSRLTSGGGDTQYF.

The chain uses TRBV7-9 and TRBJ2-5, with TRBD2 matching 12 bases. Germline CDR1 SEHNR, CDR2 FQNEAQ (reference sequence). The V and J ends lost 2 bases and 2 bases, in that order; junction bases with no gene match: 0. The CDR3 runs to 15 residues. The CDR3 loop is CASSLLAGGQETQYF. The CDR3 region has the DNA TGTGCCAGCAGCTTACTAGCGGGGGGGCAAGAGACCCAGTACTTC.

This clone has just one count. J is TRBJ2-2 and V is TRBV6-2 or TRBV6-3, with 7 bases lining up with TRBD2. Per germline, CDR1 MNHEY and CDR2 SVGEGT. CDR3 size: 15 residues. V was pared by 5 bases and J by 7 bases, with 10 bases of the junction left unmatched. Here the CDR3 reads CASSTQGLPSGELFF. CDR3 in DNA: TGTGCCAGCAGTACGCAGGGACTACCCAGCGGGGAGCTGTTTTTT.

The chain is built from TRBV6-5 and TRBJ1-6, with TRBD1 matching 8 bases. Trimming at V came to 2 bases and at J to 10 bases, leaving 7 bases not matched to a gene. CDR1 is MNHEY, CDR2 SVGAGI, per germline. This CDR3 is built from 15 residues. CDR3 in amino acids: CASSYGTTGESPLHF. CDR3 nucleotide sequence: TGTGCCAGCAGTTACGGTACGACAGGGGAGTCACCCCTCCACTTT.

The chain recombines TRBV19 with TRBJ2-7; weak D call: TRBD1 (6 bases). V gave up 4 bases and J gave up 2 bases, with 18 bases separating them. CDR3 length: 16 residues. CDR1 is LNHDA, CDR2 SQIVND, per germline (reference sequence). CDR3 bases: TGTGCCAGTAGTACCCGCGCCGGGACAAATACCTACGAGCAGTACTTC. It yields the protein CASSTRAGTNTYEQYF.

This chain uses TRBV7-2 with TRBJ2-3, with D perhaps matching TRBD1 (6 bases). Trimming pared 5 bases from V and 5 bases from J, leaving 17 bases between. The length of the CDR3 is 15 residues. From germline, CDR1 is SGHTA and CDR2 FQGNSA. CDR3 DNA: TGTGCCAGCAGCCCCAGGGGATGGAAAGGAGATACGCAGTATTTT. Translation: CASSPRGWKGDTQYF.